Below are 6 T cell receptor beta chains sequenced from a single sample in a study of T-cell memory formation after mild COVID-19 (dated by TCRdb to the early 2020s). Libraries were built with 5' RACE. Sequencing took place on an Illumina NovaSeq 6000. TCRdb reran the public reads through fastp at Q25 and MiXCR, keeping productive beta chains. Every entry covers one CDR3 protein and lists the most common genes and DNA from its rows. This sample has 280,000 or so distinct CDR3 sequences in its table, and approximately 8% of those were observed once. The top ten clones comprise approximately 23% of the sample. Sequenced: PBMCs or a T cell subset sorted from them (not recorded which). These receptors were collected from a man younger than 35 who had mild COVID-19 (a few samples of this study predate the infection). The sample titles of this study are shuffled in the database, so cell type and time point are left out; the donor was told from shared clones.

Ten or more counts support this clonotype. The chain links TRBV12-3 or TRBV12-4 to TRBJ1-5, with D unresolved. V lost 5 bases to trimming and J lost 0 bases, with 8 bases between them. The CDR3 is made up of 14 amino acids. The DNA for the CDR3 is TGTGCCAGCAGTCCACAGAATAGCAATCAGCCCCAGCATTTT. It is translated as CASSPQNSNQPQHF.

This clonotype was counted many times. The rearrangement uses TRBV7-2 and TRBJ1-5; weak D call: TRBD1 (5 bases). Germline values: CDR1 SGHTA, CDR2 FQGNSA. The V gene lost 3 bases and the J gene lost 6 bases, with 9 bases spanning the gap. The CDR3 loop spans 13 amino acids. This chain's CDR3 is CASSLRGLQPQHF. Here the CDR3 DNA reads TGTGCCAGCAGCTTGAGGGGCCTTCAGCCCCAGCATTTT.

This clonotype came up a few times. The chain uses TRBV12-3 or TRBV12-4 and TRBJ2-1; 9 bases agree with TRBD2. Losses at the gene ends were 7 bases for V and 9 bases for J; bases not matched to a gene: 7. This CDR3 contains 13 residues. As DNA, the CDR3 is TGTGCCAGCAACCTATTAGCGGGGGTTGAGCAGTTCTTC. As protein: CASNLLAGVEQFF.

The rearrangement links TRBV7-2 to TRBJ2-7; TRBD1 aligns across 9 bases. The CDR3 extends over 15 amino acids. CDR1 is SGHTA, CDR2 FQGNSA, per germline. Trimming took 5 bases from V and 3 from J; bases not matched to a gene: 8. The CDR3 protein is CASSASGTGFYEQYF. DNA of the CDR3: TGTGCCAGCAGCGCGTCCGGGACAGGGTTCTACGAGCAGTACTTC.

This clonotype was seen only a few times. This CDR3 is CSARSQGARYTEAFF. CDR3 in DNA: TGCAGTGCTAGATCACAAGGGGCAAGATACACTGAAGCTTTCTTT. The chain joins TRBV20-1 to TRBJ1-1, with D possibly being TRBD1 (5 bases). Trimming took off 2 bases at V and 3 bases at J, with 16 bases between the two ends. This CDR3 contains 15 residues. Per the germline V gene, CDR1 is DFQATT and CDR2 is SNEGSKA (reference sequence).

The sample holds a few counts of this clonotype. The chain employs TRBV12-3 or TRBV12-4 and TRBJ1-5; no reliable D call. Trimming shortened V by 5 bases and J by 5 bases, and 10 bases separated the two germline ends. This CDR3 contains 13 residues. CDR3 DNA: TGTGCCAGCAGTCTAGGGCAAGATCAGCCCCAGCATTTT. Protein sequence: CASSLGQDQPQHF.